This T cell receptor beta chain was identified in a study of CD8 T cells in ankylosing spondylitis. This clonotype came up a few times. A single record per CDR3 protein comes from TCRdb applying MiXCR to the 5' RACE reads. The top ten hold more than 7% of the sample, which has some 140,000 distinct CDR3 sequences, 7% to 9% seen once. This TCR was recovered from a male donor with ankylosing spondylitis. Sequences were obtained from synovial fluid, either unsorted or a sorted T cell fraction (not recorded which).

The CDR3 sequence: CASSLPSGRIPGELFF. DNA of the CDR3: TGTGCCAGCAGCCTCCCTAGCGGGAGGATTCCCGGGGAGCTGTTTTTT. The rearrangement joins TRBV7-6 to TRBJ2-2; TRBD2 matches at 11 bases. This CDR3 is built from 16 residues. Germline V gives CDR1 SGHVS, CDR2 FNYEAQ. The J segment lost 6 bases and the V segment lost 5 bases, leaving 8 bases of the junction unmatched.